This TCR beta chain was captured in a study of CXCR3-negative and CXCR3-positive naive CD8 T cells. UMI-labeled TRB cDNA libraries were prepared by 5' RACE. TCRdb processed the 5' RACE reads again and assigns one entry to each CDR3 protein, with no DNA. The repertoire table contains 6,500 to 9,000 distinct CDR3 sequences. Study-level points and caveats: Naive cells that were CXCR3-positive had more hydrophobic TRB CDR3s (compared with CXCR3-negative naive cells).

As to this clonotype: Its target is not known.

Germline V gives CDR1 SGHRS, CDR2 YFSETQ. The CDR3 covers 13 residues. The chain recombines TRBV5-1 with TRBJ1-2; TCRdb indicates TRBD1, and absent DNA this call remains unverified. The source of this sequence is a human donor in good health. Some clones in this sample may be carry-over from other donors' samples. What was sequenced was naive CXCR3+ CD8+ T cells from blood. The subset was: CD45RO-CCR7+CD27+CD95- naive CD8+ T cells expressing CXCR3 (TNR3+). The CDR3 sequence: CASSSTGGLGYTF.